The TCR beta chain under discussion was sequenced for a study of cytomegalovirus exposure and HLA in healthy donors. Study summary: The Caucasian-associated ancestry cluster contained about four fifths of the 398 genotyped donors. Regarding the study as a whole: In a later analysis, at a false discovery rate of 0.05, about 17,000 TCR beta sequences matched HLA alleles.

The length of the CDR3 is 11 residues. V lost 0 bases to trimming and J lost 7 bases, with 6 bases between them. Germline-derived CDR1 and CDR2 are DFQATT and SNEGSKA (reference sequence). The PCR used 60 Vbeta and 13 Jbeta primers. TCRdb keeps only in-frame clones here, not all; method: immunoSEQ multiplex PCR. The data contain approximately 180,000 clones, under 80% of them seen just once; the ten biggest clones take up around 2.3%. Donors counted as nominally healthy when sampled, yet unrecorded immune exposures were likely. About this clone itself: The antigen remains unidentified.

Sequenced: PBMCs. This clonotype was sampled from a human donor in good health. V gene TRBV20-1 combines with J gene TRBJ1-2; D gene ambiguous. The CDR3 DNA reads TGCAGTGCTAGAGATCGGGGTGGCTACACCTTC. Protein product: CSARDRGGYTF.